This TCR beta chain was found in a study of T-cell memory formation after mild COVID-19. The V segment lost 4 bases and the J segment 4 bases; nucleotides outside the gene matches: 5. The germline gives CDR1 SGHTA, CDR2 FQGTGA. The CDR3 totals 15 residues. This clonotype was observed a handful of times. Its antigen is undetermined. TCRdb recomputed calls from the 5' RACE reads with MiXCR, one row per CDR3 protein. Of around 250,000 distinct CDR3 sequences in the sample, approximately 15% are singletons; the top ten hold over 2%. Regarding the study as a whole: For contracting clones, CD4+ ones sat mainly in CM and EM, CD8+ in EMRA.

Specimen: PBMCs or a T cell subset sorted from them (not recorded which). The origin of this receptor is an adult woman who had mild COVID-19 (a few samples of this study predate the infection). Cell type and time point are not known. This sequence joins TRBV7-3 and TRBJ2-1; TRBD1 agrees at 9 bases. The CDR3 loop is CASSSQGAGYNEQFF. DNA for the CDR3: TGTGCCAGCAGCTCACAGGGGGCGGGATACAATGAGCAGTTCTTC.